Listed below are T cell receptor beta chains from one sample, sequenced in a study of blood T cell repertoires in COVID-19. TCRdb's copy holds only in-frame clones and misses some; the assay was immunoSEQ multiplex PCR. The table has fewer than 500,000 clones, approximately 86% seen once. Sequencing was carried out using PBMCs or T cells enriched from blood (not recorded which). The receptors stem from a woman aged 18-30 years who had recovered from COVID-19. CDR3s include the opening cysteine and the closing phenylalanine or tryptophan. The D gene is left open where the match is weak. The size of a clone is reported for some rows only, either as once, few or many, or as a class for expanded clones.

d_gene,v_gene,j_gene,abundance,CDR3nt,CDR3aa
-,TRBV7-2,TRBJ2-1,-,TGTGCCAGCAGCTTAGGGAGGGACCCACACAATGAGCAGTTCTTC,CASSLGRDPHNEQFF
-,TRBV29-1,TRBJ1-1,-,TGCAGCGTTCGGGGTAGCACTGAAGCTTTCTTT,CSVRGSTEAFF
-,TRBV6-6,TRBJ1-4,-,TGTGCCAGCACCCTAGACTTCAATGAAAAACTGTTTTTT,CASTLDFNEKLFF
-,TRBV12-5,TRBJ2-7,-,TGTGCTAGTGGTCAGGGTGTGGGGGAGCAGTACTTC,CASGQGVGEQYF
-,TRBV10-3,TRBJ1-1,-,TGTGCCATCAGTGAGTGGCGGGGGGACACTGAAGCTTTCTTT,CAISEWRGDTEAFF
-,TRBV19,TRBJ2-5,-,TGTGCCAGTAGTAGTCTTGGAGGGGAGACCCAGTACTTC,CASSSLGGETQYF
-,TRBV2,TRBJ2-3,-,TGTGCCAGCAGTGTACAGACAGATACGCAGTATTTT,CASSVQTDTQYF
TRBD1,TRBV7-2,TRBJ2-4,-,TGTGCCAGCAGCACGCGGACAGGGGAAGAAAACATTCAGTACTTC,CASSTRTGEENIQYF
TRBD1,TRBV2,TRBJ2-2,few,TGTGCCAGCAGTGAAGCGACAGGGCGGACCGGGGAGCTGTTTTTT,CASSEATGRTGELFF
TRBD1,TRBV5-8,TRBJ1-5,few,TGTGCCAGCAGCTTGAGGACAGGCCGCAATCAGCCCCAGCATTTT,CASSLRTGRNQPQHF
-,TRBV5-1,TRBJ1-6,-,TGCGCCAGCAGAACTACGGGTTCCTATAATTCACCCCTCCACTTT,CASRTTGSYNSPLHF
-,TRBV27,TRBJ1-5,-,TGTGCCAGCAGTTTAAGGGCAGGGGATCAGCCCCAGCATTTT,CASSLRAGDQPQHF
TRBD2,TRBV11-2,TRBJ2-3,-,TGTGCCAGCAGCTTAGATCGGGCGGGGGTCACAGATACGCAGTATTTT,CASSLDRAGVTDTQYF
-,TRBV30,TRBJ1-4,-,TGTGCCTGGAGCCGCGGACAGGAAAAACTGTTTTTT,CAWSRGQEKLFF
-,TRBV7-9,TRBJ1-3,-,TGTGCCAGCAGCTCCCCCGGGGGCTCTGGAAACACCATATATTTT,CASSSPGGSGNTIYF
TRBD2,TRBV9,TRBJ2-3,-,TGTGCCAGCAGCGTAGGGGGACTAGGGGTCACAGATACGCAGTATTTT,CASSVGGLGVTDTQYF
-,TRBV5-6,TRBJ2-7,-,TGTGCCAGCAGCTTGGGATTTGACAGGCGCTACGAGCAGTACTTC,CASSLGFDRRYEQYF
-,TRBV9,TRBJ1-1,-,TGTGCCAGCGGGAGGGGTTATTCGAACACTGAAGCTTTCTTT,CASGRGYSNTEAFF
TRBD1,TRBV6-5,TRBJ1-2,-,TGTGCCAGCAGAGGACAGGGGGCTTTCTATGGCTACACCTTC,CASRGQGAFYGYTF
-,TRBV12-3/TRBV12-4,TRBJ1-5,-,TGTGCCAGCAGTCCTGGGACTTCGACCCAGCATTTT,CASSPGTSTQHF
TRBD2,TRBV5-6,TRBJ2-7,-,TGTGCCAGCAGCTTGGGCGGGAGCTTCTACGAGCAGTACTTC,CASSLGGSFYEQYF
-,TRBV4-1,TRBJ1-2,-,TGCGCCAGCAGCCAAGACCCTCCCTCGGGTGTTAACTATGGCTACACCTTC,CASSQDPPSGVNYGYTF
-,TRBV23-1,TRBJ1-4,-,TGCGCCAGCAGTCAAGGACAGCCAGCTACAACTAATGAAAAACTGTTTTTT,CASSQGQPATTNEKLFF
-,TRBV11-2,TRBJ2-2,-,TGTGCCAGCAGTCCTCACAGTACCGGGGAGCTGTTTTTT,CASSPHSTGELFF
-,TRBV7-2,TRBJ2-7,-,TGTGCCAGCAGCTTAGGATTTGCTAACGAGCAGTACTTC,CASSLGFANEQYF
TRBD1,TRBV10-2,TRBJ1-2,-,TGCGCCAGCAGAGAACGCGCTACGGGACAGCAACGGCGCTACACCTTC,CASRERATGQQRRYTF
-,TRBV24-1,TRBJ1-1,-,TGTGCCACCAGTGATTTGGGGCGGGAAGGAGCTTTCTTT,CATSDLGREGAFF
-,TRBV28,TRBJ1-1,-,TGTGCCAGCACCGACAGGTTCACTGAAGCTTTCTTT,CASTDRFTEAFF
TRBD1,TRBV11-2,TRBJ2-3,-,TGTGCCAGCAGCTTTCTTCGACAGGGCCGAGAATCAGATACGCAGTATTTT,CASSFLRQGRESDTQYF
-,TRBV19,TRBJ2-3,-,TGTGCCAGTAGTATGACTAGGGGTGCAGATACGCAGTATTTT,CASSMTRGADTQYF
TRBD1,TRBV30,TRBJ1-1,-,TGTGCTATGGACAGGGGGGTCACTGAAGCTTTCTTT,CAMDRGVTEAFF
-,TRBV5-1,TRBJ1-3,-,TGCGCCAGCAGCTTATCCGGGAGCCTCTCCACAAACACCATATATTTT,CASSLSGSLSTNTIYF
-,TRBV30,TRBJ1-1,-,TGTGCCCAGGCAGTTGGGGACTACACTGAAGCTTTCTTT,CAQAVGDYTEAFF
-,TRBV2,TRBJ2-1,-,TGTGCCAGCATAATGGTCGGGACATGGGGTGAGCAGTTCTTC,CASIMVGTWGEQFF
TRBD1,TRBV6-6,TRBJ1-2,-,TGTGCCAGCAGTTCCCCCGACAGGGTCAATTATGGCTACACCTTC,CASSSPDRVNYGYTF
-,TRBV11-2,TRBJ1-6,-,TGTGCCAGCAGCCTCCAGAATTCACCCCTCCACTTT,CASSLQNSPLHF
-,TRBV14,TRBJ2-5,-,TGTGCCAGCAGCCAAGGTTGGGAGGAGACCCAGTACTTC,CASSQGWEETQYF
-,TRBV24-1,TRBJ2-3,-,TGTGCCACCAGTGACAAGACAGGAATCACAGATACGCAGTATTTT,CATSDKTGITDTQYF
-,TRBV18,TRBJ1-4,-,TGTGCTACACTCGGGCGGCAGGGCACATCAACTAATGAAAAACTGTTTTTT,CATLGRQGTSTNEKLFF
-,TRBV19,TRBJ1-1,-,TGTGCCAGTAGTGTACAGGGTACAGCTTTCTTT,CASSVQGTAFF
-,TRBV6-5,TRBJ1-1,-,TGTGCCAGCAGTTACTCGAGGGAGGAAGCTTTCTTT,CASSYSREEAFF
-,TRBV5-1,TRBJ2-7,few,TGCGCCAGCAGCCCCGGAGATTCAAGCTCCTACGAGCAGTACTTC,CASSPGDSSSYEQYF
TRBD1,TRBV28,TRBJ1-2,-,TGTGCCAGCAGGCTCCCCTCCGGGACAGGTGACTATGGCTACACCTTC,CASRLPSGTGDYGYTF
-,TRBV19,TRBJ1-1,-,TGTGCCAGTAGTCTACAGGGATACACTGAAGCTTTCTTT,CASSLQGYTEAFF
TRBD2,TRBV11-2,TRBJ2-5,-,TGTGCCAGCAGCTTAGAGTCGGCTAGCGGGGGGGCTCAGACCCAGTACTTC,CASSLESASGGAQTQYF
-,TRBV5-1,TRBJ1-3,once,TGCGCCAGCAGGCGGGGTTCTGGAAACACCATATATTTT,CASRRGSGNTIYF
-,TRBV5-6,TRBJ1-1,-,TGTGCCAGCAGTTTAAGACGGGTCCATATGAACACTGAAGCTTTCTTT,CASSLRRVHMNTEAFF
TRBD1,TRBV30,TRBJ1-2,-,TGTGCCTGGAGTGAGACGCTCCGGGACAGCCTATATGGCTACACCTTC,CAWSETLRDSLYGYTF
TRBD2,TRBV6-4,TRBJ2-1,-,TGTGCCAGCAGCTATACTAGCGGGGGGGCCGTTGAGCAGTTCTTC,CASSYTSGGAVEQFF
TRBD2,TRBV6-5,TRBJ2-3,-,TGTGCCAGCGGCCTCGGAGCGGGGGGGCCAGATACGCAGTATTTT,CASGLGAGGPDTQYF